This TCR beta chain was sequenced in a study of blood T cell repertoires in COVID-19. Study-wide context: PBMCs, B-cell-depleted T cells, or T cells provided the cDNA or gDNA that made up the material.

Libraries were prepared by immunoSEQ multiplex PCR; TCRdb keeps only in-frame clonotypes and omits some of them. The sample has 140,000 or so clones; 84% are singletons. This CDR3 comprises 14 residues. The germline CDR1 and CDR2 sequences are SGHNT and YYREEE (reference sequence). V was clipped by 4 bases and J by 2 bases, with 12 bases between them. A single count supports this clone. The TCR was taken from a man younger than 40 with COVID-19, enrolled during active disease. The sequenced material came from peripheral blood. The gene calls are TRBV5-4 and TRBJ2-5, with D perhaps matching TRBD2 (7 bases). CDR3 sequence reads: CASSAGGTQETQYF. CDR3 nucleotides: TGTGCCAGCAGCGCCGGGGGGACACAAGAGACCCAGTACTTC.